This T cell receptor beta chain was profiled in a study of blood T cell repertoires in COVID-19 (dated by TCRdb to 2020 to 2022). Study-wide context: Collaborator samples came from the United States, Italy and Spain and covered acute and convalescent phases of COVID-19. The prospective study material was composed of cDNA or gDNA derived from T cells, B-cell-depleted T cells, or PBMCs. Deeply sampled blood TCRbeta repertoires from subjects exposed to, actively infected with, or recovered from COVID-19 were included in the dataset. A freely available public database, intended as a resource for researchers studying the immune response to SARS-CoV-2, is where the repertoires were released. The samples were drawn from the first 160 participants of the ongoing ImmuneRACE study and from 950 to 1,500 subjects provided by 6 global collaborators. The sample metadata nearly always contained a de-identified subject ID, COVID-19 status, age in years and sex. HLA class I and class II types, where available, came from metadata supplied by the sample provider rather than from assay-based typing.

Participants in the prospective study were aged roughly 18 to 89 years, lived in about two dozen United States geographic areas, and enrolled through a virtual design. In the prospective study, cohorts were assigned on the basis of participant-reported clinical history obtained from a screening survey and a study questionnaire. ImmuneRACE Cohort 3 recovered participants were defined by two consecutive negative NP/OP PCR tests, healthcare professional clearance, or symptom resolution. In the prospective study, mobile phlebotomists collected whole blood, serum and a nasopharyngeal or oropharyngeal swab from each participant. Additional blood draws and questionnaires over an approximately two-month period could optionally be provided by prospective study participants. Before DNA extraction, prospective study blood samples were shipped either frozen or at room temperature. The CDR3 runs 15 amino acids, cysteine and phenylalanine included. The DNA shown is the 45-base CDR3, in frame from base 1. The germline V gene (reference sequence) gives CDR1 as MNHEY and CDR2 as SMNVEV. V is pruned by 3 bases and J by 2 bases, leaving 3 bases of the junction without a gene match.

TCRbeta CDR3 regions were amplified from genomic DNA using the immunoSEQ Assay, a bias-controlled multiplex PCR. The authors processed their data as follows. The number of nucleated cells in each sample was estimated by amplification of reference gene primers within the assay. Sequence reads were collapsed and filtered to measure the absolute abundance of every unique TCRbeta CDR3 rearrangement. For each sample, productive Simpson clonality was calculated by taking the square root of Simpson's diversity index across productive rearrangements. In TCRdb, the immuneACCESS table is reduced to in-frame sequences with V and J assigned. These tables do not hold every clone; where another copy was compared, an unresolved V gene accounts for under half, and the others remain unexplained. That table gives V, J and clone size, and the DNA gave D and trimming. Present in this sample are about 150,000 clones, more than 80% of which were seen just once. In total, the top ten clones hold under 4.5% of the sample.

Concerning this clone: This receptor's antigen is unknown. No base quality information exists; no much larger clone differs at one position.

Results and caveats for the whole study, not just this receptor: The amount of clinical and demographic metadata varied by source and participant and was provided uncurated.

The sequence links TRBV27 to TRBJ2-3; 9 bases in the junction line up with TRBD2. This TCR derives from a man aged 45-60 years who had recovered from COVID-19. The sequenced sample consisted of PBMCs or T cells enriched from blood (not recorded which). The DNA sequence follows: TGTGCCAGCAGTTTTAAGCGGGGGGCCACAGATACGCAGTATTTT. Protein translation: CASSFKRGATDTQYF.